Presented here are 29 T cell receptor beta chains from one specimen sequenced in a study of blood T cell repertoires in COVID-19. Produced via immunoSEQ multiplex PCR; TCRdb's table is partial and in-frame only. The sample holds approximately 260,000 clones; around four fifths are singletons and the top ten take 4.6%. Sequenced material: peripheral blood. The receptors originated from a man aged 60 to 75 who had recovered from COVID-19.

The V gene is TRBV5-1, the J gene TRBJ1-2; 12 nucleotides match TRBD1. The germline CDR1 and CDR2 sequences are SGHRS and YFSETQ. The CDR3 covers 15 residues. Germline trimming cut 0 bases from V and 8 bases from J; bases unmatched to any gene: 5. CDR3 sequence (DNA): TGCGCCAGCAGCTTGGCCGGGACAGGGGGCGCGGGCTACACCTTC. Encoded protein: CASSLAGTGGAGYTF.

The V call is TRBV27, the J call TRBJ1-3; TRBD1 matches 7 bases. V was pared by 6 bases and J by 2 bases, with 7 bases of the junction left unmatched. The CDR3 sequence is 15 residues long. The germline V gene encodes CDR1 MNHEY and CDR2 SMNVEV (reference sequence). This CDR3 reads CASSSQGQAGNTIYF. DNA of the CDR3: TGTGCCAGCAGCTCACAAGGACAGGCTGGAAACACCATATATTTT.

This clone was picked up one time. The chain has TRBV5-6 and TRBJ2-6; D is possibly TRBD2 (7 bases). Germline V gives CDR1 SGHDT, CDR2 YYEEEE. The ends were cut back, 0 bases at V and 0 bases at J, with 13 bases in the middle. The CDR3 spans 18 residues. The CDR3 nucleotides are TGTGCCAGCAGCTTGGTCGCAGGGGAGGGCTCTGGGGCCAACGTCCTGACTTTC. This gives the protein CASSLVAGEGSGANVLTF.

The rearrangement links TRBV7-9 to TRBJ1-1, with 8 bases identical to TRBD1. Trimming cost V 4 bases and J 6 bases; bases outside gene matches: 7. CDR3 length equals 14 residues. CDR1 is SEHNR, CDR2 FQNEAQ, per germline (reference sequence). This CDR3 reads CASSYGQGIPEAFF. The CDR3 coding sequence is TGTGCCAGCAGCTACGGACAGGGAATTCCTGAAGCTTTCTTT.

The V gene is TRBV27, the J gene TRBJ1-2, with 7 bases fitting TRBD1. CDR1 and CDR2 from the germline V gene are MNHEY and SMNVEV (reference sequence). CDR3 length equals 18 residues. Trimming cost V 5 bases and J 5 bases; bases outside gene matches: 20. The CDR3 sequence is CASSRLSSNAAGGYGYTF. The CDR3 DNA follows: TGTGCCAGCAGTCGTCTCTCTAGCAACGCAGCAGGGGGGTATGGCTACACCTTC.

The CDR3 loop is CASSYAQGDGYTF. The CDR3 region has the DNA TGTGCCAGCAGTTACGCACAGGGAGATGGCTACACCTTC. V and J are TRBV6-6 and TRBJ1-2, with D possibly being TRBD1 (6 bases). CDR1 MNHNY and CDR2 SVGAGI come from the germline V gene (reference sequence). Trimming pared 2 bases from V and 6 bases from J, leaving 10 bases between. The CDR3 sequence is 13 residues long.

This chain uses TRBV29-1 with TRBJ2-5, with TRBD2 identical over 9 bases. This CDR3 contains 14 residues. Germline V CDR1 and CDR2: SQVTM, ANQGSEA. J was trimmed by 4 bases and V by 7 bases; bases with no gene match: 10. The DNA of the CDR3 is TGCAGCGCCGCGGGAGGGGAGAGGAGAGAGACCCAGTACTTC. It specifies CSAAGGERRETQYF.

The genes are TRBV5-1 and TRBJ2-1; 7 nucleotides align to TRBD2. The V and J ends lost 4 bases and 6 bases, in that order; junction bases with no gene match: 4. This CDR3 is 13 amino acids long. Germline loops: CDR1 SGHRS, CDR2 YFSETQ. CDR3 protein: CASSPLATNEQFF. CDR3 sequence (DNA): TGCGCCAGCAGCCCACTAGCGACCAATGAGCAGTTCTTC.

V gene TRBV6-5 combines with J gene TRBJ2-1; TRBD1 matches at 7 bases. Germline CDR1 and CDR2: MNHEY and SVGAGI. V shed 4 bases and J 0 bases; nucleotides not matched to a gene: 3. This CDR3 is built from 15 residues. DNA for the CDR3: TGTGCCAGCAGTTCGACAGGGAGCTCCTACAATGAGCAGTTCTTC. Translation gives CASSSTGSSYNEQFF.

This chain uses TRBV24-1 with TRBJ2-1, with a weak D call TRBD1 (5 bases). Germline V gene sequence: CDR1 KGHDR, CDR2 SFDVKD. V was clipped by 5 bases and J by 4 bases, with 11 bases between them. This CDR3 has 14 residues. The CDR3 region has the DNA TGTGCCACCAGTGCGGCAGGGCTATACAATGAGCAGTTCTTC. Its protein product is CATSAAGLYNEQFF.

This sequence joins TRBV21-1 and TRBJ2-2; the D call of TRBD1 is as the table states it, not checked on the DNA. TRBV21-1 is deemed a pseudogene. The length of the CDR3 is 16 residues. The CDR3: CASPSRQGANTGELFF. DNA of the CDR3: TGTGCCAGCCCTTCAAGACAGGGTGCGAACACCGGGGAGCTGTTTTTT.

This chain uses TRBV27 with TRBJ2-5, with D maybe TRBD2 (6 bases). The germline V gene has CDR1 MNHEY and CDR2 SMNVEV (reference sequence). The CDR3 covers 15 residues. With 1 base removed from V and 5 bases from J, the gap between germline ends came to 14 bases. Here the CDR3 reads CASSLWRGRQETQYF. The CDR3 DNA follows: TGTGCCAGCAGTTTATGGAGGGGCCGACAGGAGACCCAGTACTTC.

This sequence joins TRBV4-2 and TRBJ1-2; TRBD1 matches 10 bases. J lost 0 bases, V lost 4 bases, and 20 bases had no gene match. Germline V gene sequence: CDR1 LGHNA, CDR2 YNFKEQ. This CDR3 contains 21 residues. CDR3 region: CASSRSFPTGTGDDSNYGYTF. The CDR3 DNA sequence: TGTGCCAGCAGCCGTTCTTTCCCCACCGGGACAGGGGACGACTCTAACTATGGCTACACCTTC.

The chain links TRBV14 to TRBJ1-3, with D unresolved. V lost 0 bases and J 0 bases, leaving 3 bases between the germline ends. The CDR3 extends over 14 amino acids. CDR1 and CDR2 from the germline V gene are SGHDN and FVKESK. The CDR3 nucleotides read TGTGCCAGCAGCCAAGACTTCTCTGGAAACACCATATATTTT. It encodes CASSQDFSGNTIYF.

The chain joins TRBV6-5 to TRBJ1-5; TRBD1 might be the D (5 bases). The CDR3 consists of 15 residues. V was trimmed by 6 bases and J by 5 bases, leaving 17 bases between them. From germline, CDR1 is MNHEY and CDR2 SVGAGI. CDR3 in DNA: TGTGCCAGCAGGGGGGGGAGGAAAGTCGATCAGCCCCAGCATTTT. It yields the protein CASRGGRKVDQPQHF.

The chain is built from TRBV27 and TRBJ2-7, with 8 bases lining up with TRBD1. CDR1 and CDR2 (germline): MNHEY, SMNVEV (reference sequence). The CDR3 is made up of 14 amino acids. Losses at the gene ends were 3 bases for V and 6 bases for J; bases not matched to a gene: 7. The CDR3 is CASSFLGGTGEQYF. CDR3 nucleotide sequence: TGTGCCAGCAGTTTTTTAGGGGGGACAGGCGAGCAGTACTTC.

This clone was recorded once. V gene TRBV9 combines with J gene TRBJ2-3, with 11 bases that match TRBD2. The CDR3 loop spans 16 amino acids. The J segment lost 5 bases and the V segment lost 2 bases, leaving 7 bases of the junction unmatched. The V gene's germline CDR1 is SGDLS and CDR2 YYNGEE. Written as DNA, the CDR3 is TGTGCCAGCAGCGTTAGCGGGAGGGCCGCGGGAGATACGCAGTATTTT. Encoded protein: CASSVSGRAAGDTQYF.

This chain uses TRBV5-1 with TRBJ1-4; a possible D gene is TRBD1 (6 bases). This CDR3 has 17 amino acids. Trimming cost V 10 bases and J 8 bases, with 30 bases left between them. Germline CDR1 SGHRS, CDR2 YFSETQ. CDR3 DNA sequence: TGCGCCGTGGAGCTCGGGACACTCCGGGCTTATGCCGAAAAACTGTTTTTT. Protein: CAVELGTLRAYAEKLFF.

The rearrangement links TRBV2 to TRBJ2-3; maybe TRBD2 (5 bases). Per the germline V gene, CDR1 is SNHLY and CDR2 is FYNNEI. Trimming took off 2 bases at V and 2 bases at J, with 14 bases between the two ends. The CDR3 extends over 16 amino acids. CDR3 coding DNA: TGTGCCAGCAGTGAAAGGGCTAGCAGAAACACAGATACGCAGTATTTT. Protein sequence: CASSERASRNTDTQYF.

The chain combines TRBV28 with TRBJ1-2; tentative D call: TRBD1 (6 bases). The V and J ends lost 10 bases and 3 bases respectively, with 27 bases between them. Germline V CDR1 and CDR2: MDHEN, SYDVKM. This CDR3 comprises 17 residues. The CDR3 spells CAIPADPITGPHYGYTF. The CDR3 bases are TGTGCCATACCAGCGGACCCAATCACAGGGCCCCACTATGGCTACACCTTC.

In its sample, this clone was seen once. This CDR3 is CASRRRPGQGVRVQFF. CDR3 in DNA: TGTGCCAGCAGACGGAGACCGGGACAGGGCGTTCGGGTGCAGTTCTTC. The rearrangement links TRBV3-1 (or the pseudogene TRBV3-2) to TRBJ2-1; 9 bases are shared with TRBD1. Unmatched junction bases numbered 18, after V lost 6 bases and J lost 12 bases. In germline, CDR1 is LGHDT, CDR2 YNNKEL (reference sequence). This CDR3 has 16 amino acids.

The chain links TRBV28 to TRBJ1-2; D not resolved. The V end lost 1 base, the J end lost 3 bases, and 6 bases lay between the germline ends. The germline CDR1 and CDR2 sequences are MDHEN and SYDVKM. The CDR3 has 13 residues. As DNA, the CDR3 is TGTGCCAGCAGTTTATCCTCAGACTATGGCTACACCTTC. Encoded protein: CASSLSSDYGYTF.

This chain joins TRBV5-5 and TRBJ2-7; possible D gene TRBD2, 5 bases. Germline lookup yields CDR1 SGHKS and CDR2 YYEKEE (reference sequence). The CDR3 is 15 amino acids. Trimming left V 4 bases short and J 7 bases short, with 21 bases between. The CDR3, as DNA: TGTGCCAGCAGCCAAGACCCCGGGAACCGGGGTGAGCAGTACTTC. Amino acids: CASSQDPGNRGEQYF.

The V call is TRBV7-9, the J call TRBJ2-7, with 11 bases aligning to TRBD1. Germline CDR1 and CDR2: SEHNR and FQNEAQ (reference sequence). Unmatched junction bases numbered 5, after V lost 5 bases and J lost 2 bases. The CDR3 spans 15 residues. The CDR3 here is CASSAGQGGTYEQYF. CDR3 nucleotide sequence: TGTGCCAGCAGCGCGGGACAGGGGGGGACCTACGAGCAGTACTTC.

The gene calls are TRBV19 and TRBJ2-2, with D possibly TRBD1 on 5 matching bases. CDR3 length: 14 amino acids. The germline V and J ends were trimmed by 9 bases and 4 bases, with 15 bases remaining between them. From germline, CDR1 is LNHDA and CDR2 SQIVND (reference sequence). CDR3 sequence (DNA): TGTGCCAGCCGTCTGGGGCGGAGCACCGGGGAGCTGTTTTTT. Translated, it gives CASRLGRSTGELFF.

V usage is TRBV7-8 and J usage is TRBJ2-3, with D tentatively TRBD1 (6 bases). Trimming took off 3 bases at V and 2 bases at J, with 15 bases between the two ends. In germline, CDR1 is SGHVS, CDR2 FQNEAQ. This CDR3 contains 16 residues. The DNA for the CDR3 is TGTGCCAGCAGCTTCCGGACAGAGATTTACACAGATACGCAGTATTTT. It is translated as CASSFRTEIYTDTQYF.

The chain links TRBV6-1 to TRBJ2-2; a possible D gene is TRBD1 (6 bases). The V gene's germline CDR1 is MNHNS and CDR2 SASEGT. The germline V and J ends were trimmed by 0 bases and 3 bases, with 8 bases remaining between them. The CDR3 has 15 amino acids. CDR3 coding DNA: TGTGCCAGCAGTGAAGCAACAGGGTACACCGGGGAGCTGTTTTTT. Protein: CASSEATGYTGELFF.

The chain carries TRBV2 and TRBJ2-3; D possibly corresponds to TRBD2 (6 bases). The CDR3 consists of 14 residues. V was clipped by 4 bases and J by 8 bases, with 16 bases between them. Germline V gene data show CDR1 as SNHLY and CDR2 as FYNNEI. CDR3 loop: CASSADGSFGTQYF. CDR3 nucleotides: TGTGCCAGCAGTGCCGACGGGAGTTTCGGTACGCAGTATTTT.

This rearrangement joins TRBV29-1 to TRBJ2-7; 7 bases line up with TRBD1. Germline CDR1 and CDR2: SQVTM and ANQGSEA. The CDR3 covers 14 residues. V shed 0 bases and J 2 bases; nucleotides not matched to a gene: 4. The CDR3 bases are TGCAGCGTTGAAGACCAGGGGGACGCCTACGAGCAGTACTTC. It codes for CSVEDQGDAYEQYF.